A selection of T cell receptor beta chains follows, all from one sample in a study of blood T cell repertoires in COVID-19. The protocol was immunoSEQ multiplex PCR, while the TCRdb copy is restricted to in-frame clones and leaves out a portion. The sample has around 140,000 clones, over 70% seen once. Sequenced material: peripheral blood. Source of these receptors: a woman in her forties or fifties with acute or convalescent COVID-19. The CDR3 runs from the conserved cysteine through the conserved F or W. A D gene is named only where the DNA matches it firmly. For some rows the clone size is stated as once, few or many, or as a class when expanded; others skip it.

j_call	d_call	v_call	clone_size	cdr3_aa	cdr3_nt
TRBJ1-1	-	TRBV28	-	CASKERDFTEAFF	TGTGCCAGCAAGGAACGGGATTTTACGGAAGCTTTCTTT
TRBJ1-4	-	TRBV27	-	CASSSHRVSTNEKLFF	TGTGCCAGCAGTTCTCACAGGGTTTCAACTAATGAAAAACTGTTTTTT
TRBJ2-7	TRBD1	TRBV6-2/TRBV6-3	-	CASSRRDRGYEQYF	TGTGCCAGCAGTCGCCGGGACAGGGGCTACGAGCAGTACTTC
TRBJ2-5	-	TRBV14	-	CASSQDPRTQYF	TGTGCCAGCAGCCAAGATCCGAGGACCCAGTACTTC
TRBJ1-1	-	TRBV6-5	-	CASSKGGRGTEAFF	TGTGCCAGCAGTAAGGGGGGGCGAGGCACTGAAGCTTTCTTT
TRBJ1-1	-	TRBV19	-	CASKDSSNTEAFF	TGTGCCAGTAAAGACAGCTCCAACACTGAAGCTTTCTTT
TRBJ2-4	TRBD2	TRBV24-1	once	CATSDLGEGLAKNIQYF	TGTGCCACCAGTGATTTGGGGGAGGGTCTAGCCAAAAACATTCAGTACTTC
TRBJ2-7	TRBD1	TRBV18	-	CASSPGGTGGFYEQYF	TGTGCCAGCTCACCGGGCGGGACAGGGGGTTTCTACGAGCAGTACTTC
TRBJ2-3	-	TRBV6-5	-	CASSQLFWEKDTQYF	TGTGCCAGCAGCCAGCTTTTTTGGGAGAAAGACACGCAGTATTTT
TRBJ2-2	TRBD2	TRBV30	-	CAWSRTRSNTGELFF	TGTGCCTGGAGCCGGACTAGGTCGAACACCGGGGAGCTGTTTTTT
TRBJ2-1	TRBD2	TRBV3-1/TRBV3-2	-	CASSQGSLAGVIEQFF	TGTGCCAGCAGCCAAGGGTCTCTAGCGGGAGTGATTGAGCAGTTCTTC
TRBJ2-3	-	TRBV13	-	CASSLKRNTDTQYF	TGTGCCAGCAGCTTGAAGCGGAACACAGATACGCAGTATTTT
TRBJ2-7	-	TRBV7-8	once	CASSPRLVGEQYF	TGTGCCAGCAGCCCGAGACTAGTCGGCGAGCAGTACTTC
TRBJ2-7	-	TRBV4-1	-	CASSPRLGYEQYF	TGCGCCAGCAGCCCGCGGTTAGGCTACGAGCAGTACTTC
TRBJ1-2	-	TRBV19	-	CASSILAGDNYGYTF	TGTGCCAGTAGTATATTGGCAGGGGATAACTATGGCTACACCTTC
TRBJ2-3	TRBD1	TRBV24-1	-	CATMADRGPSPDTQYF	TGTGCCACCATGGCGGACAGGGGGCCCTCGCCAGATACGCAGTATTTT
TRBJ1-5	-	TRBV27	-	CASRSGSSNQPQHF	TGTGCCAGCAGATCCGGTTCTAGCAATCAGCCCCAGCATTTT
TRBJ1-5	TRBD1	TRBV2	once	CASSGGTGTQPQHF	TGTGCCAGTTCTGGGGGGACAGGGACTCAGCCCCAGCATTTT
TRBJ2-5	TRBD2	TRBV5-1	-	CASSLAGGQETQYF	TGCGCCAGCAGCCTAGCGGGGGGACAAGAGACCCAGTACTTC
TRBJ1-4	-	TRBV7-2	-	CASSLRLNEKLFF	TGTGCCAGCAGCTTAAGACTTAATGAAAAACTGTTTTTT
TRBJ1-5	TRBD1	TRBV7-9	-	CASSFDRGGYQPQHF	TGTGCCAGCAGCTTCGACAGGGGTGGTTATCAGCCCCAGCATTTT
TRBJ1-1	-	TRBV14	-	CASSQDAGRAFF	TGTGCCAGCAGCCAAGATGCGGGACGGGCTTTCTTT
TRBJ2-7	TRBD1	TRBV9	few	CASSVGVGQGSSYEQYF	TGTGCCAGCAGCGTAGGGGTCGGACAGGGCAGCTCCTACGAGCAGTACTTC
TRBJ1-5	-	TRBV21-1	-	CASSPPLEQGCNQPQHF	TGTGCCAGCTCCCCCCCCCTGGAACAGGGATGCAATCAGCCCCAGCATTTT
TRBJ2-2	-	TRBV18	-	CASSPQGLHTGELFF	TGTGCCAGCTCACCCCAGGGGTTACACACCGGGGAGCTGTTTTTT
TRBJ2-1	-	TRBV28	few	CASSTYNEQFF	TGTGCCAGCAGTACTTACAATGAGCAGTTCTTC
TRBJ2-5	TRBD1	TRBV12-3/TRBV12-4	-	CASSSGQGSTQYF	TGTGCCAGCAGTTCGGGACAGGGTTCAACCCAGTACTTC
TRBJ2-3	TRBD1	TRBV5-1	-	CASSPGQGRTDTQYF	TGCGCCAGCAGCCCGGGACAGGGGCGCACAGATACGCAGTATTTT
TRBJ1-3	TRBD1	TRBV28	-	CASSLPGQGVGWAGNTIYF	TGTGCCAGCAGTTTACCGGGACAGGGAGTCGGATGGGCTGGAAACACCATATATTTT
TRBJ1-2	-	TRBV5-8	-	CASSLGLSRDGYTF	TGTGCCAGCAGCTTGGGACTTTCGAGGGATGGCTACACCTTC
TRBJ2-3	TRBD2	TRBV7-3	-	CASSLNPLRAGSTDTQYF	TGTGCCAGCAGCTTAAATCCCCTCAGAGCGGGAAGCACAGATACGCAGTATTTT
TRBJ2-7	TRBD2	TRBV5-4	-	CASSRTSDSYEQYF	TGTGCCAGCAGCCGGACTAGCGACTCCTACGAGCAGTACTTC
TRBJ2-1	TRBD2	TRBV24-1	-	CATSETPTGGGDEQFF	TGTGCCACCAGTGAGACCCCCACGGGAGGAGGGGATGAGCAGTTCTTC
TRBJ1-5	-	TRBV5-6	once	CASSSGQGQPQHF	TGTGCCAGCAGCTCCGGCCAGGGGCAGCCCCAGCATTTT
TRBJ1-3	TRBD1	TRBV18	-	CASSQRTGVGNTIYF	TGTGCCAGCTCACAAAGGACAGGAGTCGGAAACACCATATATTTT
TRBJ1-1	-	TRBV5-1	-	CASSLSQARGTEAFF	TGCGCCAGCAGCTTGTCGCAGGCCCGGGGCACTGAAGCTTTCTTT
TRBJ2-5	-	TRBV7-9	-	CASSPQGRGETQYF	TGTGCCAGCAGCCCGCAGGGGAGAGGAGAGACCCAGTACTTC
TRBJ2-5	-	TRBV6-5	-	CASSYQGQETQYF	TGTGCCAGCAGTTATCAGGGCCAAGAGACCCAGTACTTC
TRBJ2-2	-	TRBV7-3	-	CASSLPGSGELFF	TGTGCCAGCAGCTTACCAGGGTCAGGGGAGCTGTTTTTT
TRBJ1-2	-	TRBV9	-	CASSPGGAGRSYGYTF	TGTGCCAGCAGCCCCGGAGGGGCGGGGCGAAGCTATGGCTACACCTTC
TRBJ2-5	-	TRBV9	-	CASSATGQETQYF	TGTGCCAGCAGCGCGACGGGTCAAGAGACCCAGTACTTC